This T cell receptor (beta chain) is drawn from a study of T cell responses to AZD1222 COVID-19 vaccine. Comment on this clone: Antigen: not known.

With 4 bases removed from V and 9 bases from J, the gap between germline ends came to 13 bases. Germline CDR1 and CDR2: LNHDA and SQIVND (reference sequence). This CDR3 spans 14 amino acids. Findings and limits, study-wide: The donor group comprised mostly white British people and more females; the analysis possibly underestimated clonal diversity. Spike was spanned by vaccine-associated CD4 TCRs, with dominance at 160-218 and 743-854.

The repertoire was sequenced with immunoSEQ multiplex PCR; TCRdb's copy has only in-frame clones and lacks some. Of roughly 200,000 clones listed, 85% to 90% are singletons. The source material was peripheral blood, sampled on day 0 of AZD1222 vaccination. The chain uses TRBV19 and TRBJ1-6; D unclear. The source of this sequence is an adult in good health. The CDR3 loop is CASSTRPLGSPLHF. DNA of the CDR3: TGTGCCAGTAGTACTAGACCTCTCGGTTCACCCCTCCACTTT. The entire variable domain, with the rest obtained from reference TRBV19 and TRBJ1-6, is as follows: DGGITQSPKYLFRKEGQNVTLSCEQNLNHDAMYWYRQDPGQGLRLIYYSQIVNDFQKGDIAEGYSVSREKKESFPLTVTSAQKNPTAFYLCASSTRPLGSPLHFGNGTRLTVT.